This TCR beta chain was retrieved from a study of cytomegalovirus exposure and HLA in healthy donors. Germline CDR1 and CDR2: LNHDA and SQIVND (reference sequence). The CDR3 length is 16 residues. With 3 bases clipped from V and 2 bases from J, the junction kept 6 bases outside the gene matches. Sequencing used immunoSEQ multiplex PCR; TCRdb keeps in-frame clones, though not all of them. The sample shows some 240,000 clones, 86% of them seen only once. This chain links TRBV19 with TRBJ2-7; 11 nucleotides agree with TRBD2. This sequence was found in a woman aged 25 to 45 in good health and CMV-seropositive. Sequenced material: PBMCs. Here the CDR3 reads CASSIGLAGATYEQYF. In DNA, the CDR3 is TGTGCCAGTAGTATCGGACTAGCGGGCGCAACCTACGAGCAGTACTTC.